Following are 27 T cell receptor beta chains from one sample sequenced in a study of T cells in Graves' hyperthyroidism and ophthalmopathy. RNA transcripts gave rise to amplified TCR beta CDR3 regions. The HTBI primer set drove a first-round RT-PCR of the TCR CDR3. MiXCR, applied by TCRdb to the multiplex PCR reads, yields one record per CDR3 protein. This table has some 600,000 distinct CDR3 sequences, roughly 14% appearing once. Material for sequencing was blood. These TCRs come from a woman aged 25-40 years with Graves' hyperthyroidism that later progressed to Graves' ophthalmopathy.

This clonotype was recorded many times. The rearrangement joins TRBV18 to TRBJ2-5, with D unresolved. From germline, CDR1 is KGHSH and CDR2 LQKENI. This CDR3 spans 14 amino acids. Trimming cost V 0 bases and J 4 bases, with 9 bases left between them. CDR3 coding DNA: TGTGCCAGCTCACCACCGGGCGTTCCAGAGACCCAGTACTTC. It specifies CASSPPGVPETQYF.

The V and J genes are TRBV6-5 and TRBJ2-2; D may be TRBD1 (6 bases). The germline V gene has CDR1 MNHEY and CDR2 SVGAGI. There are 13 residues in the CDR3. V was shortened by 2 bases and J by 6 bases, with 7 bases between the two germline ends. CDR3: CASSYGGAGELFF. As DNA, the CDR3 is TGTGCCAGCAGTTACGGGGGCGCCGGGGAGCTGTTTTTT.

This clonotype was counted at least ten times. The CDR3 coding sequence is TGTGCCAGCAGTGAAGCTCCGGGACCCCCGGGCTATGGCTACACCTTC. Its translation: CASSEAPGPPGYGYTF. This sequence joins TRBV2 and TRBJ1-2, with D tentatively TRBD1 (5 bases). V lost 0 bases and J lost 4, with 15 bases in between. Germline CDR1 is SNHLY and CDR2 is FYNNEI. There are 16 residues in the CDR3.

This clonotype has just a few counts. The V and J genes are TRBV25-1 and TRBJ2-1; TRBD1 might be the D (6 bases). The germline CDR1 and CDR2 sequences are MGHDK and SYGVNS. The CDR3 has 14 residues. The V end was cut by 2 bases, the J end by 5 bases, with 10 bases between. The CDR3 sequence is CASSETGLNNEQFF. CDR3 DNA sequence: TGTGCCAGCAGTGAAACAGGGCTAAACAATGAGCAGTTCTTC.

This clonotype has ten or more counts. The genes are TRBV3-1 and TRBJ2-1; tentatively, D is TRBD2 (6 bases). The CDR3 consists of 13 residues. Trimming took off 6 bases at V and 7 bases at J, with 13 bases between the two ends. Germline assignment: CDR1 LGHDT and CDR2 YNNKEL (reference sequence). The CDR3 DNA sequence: TGTGCCAGCAGGTCCGGGACTGAAAATGAGCAGTTCTTC. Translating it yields CASRSGTENEQFF.

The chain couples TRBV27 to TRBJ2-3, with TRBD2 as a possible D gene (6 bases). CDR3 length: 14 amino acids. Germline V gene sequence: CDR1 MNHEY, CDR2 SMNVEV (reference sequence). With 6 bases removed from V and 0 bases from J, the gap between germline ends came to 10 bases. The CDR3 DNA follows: TGTGCCAGCAGCCCTAGCGTCAGCACAGATACGCAGTATTTT. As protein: CASSPSVSTDTQYF.

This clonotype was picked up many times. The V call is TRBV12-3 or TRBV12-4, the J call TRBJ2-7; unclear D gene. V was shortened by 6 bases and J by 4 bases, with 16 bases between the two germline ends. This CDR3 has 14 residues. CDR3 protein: CASRPANTAYEQYF. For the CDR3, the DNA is TGTGCCAGCAGACCAGCCAACACAGCATACGAGCAGTACTTC.

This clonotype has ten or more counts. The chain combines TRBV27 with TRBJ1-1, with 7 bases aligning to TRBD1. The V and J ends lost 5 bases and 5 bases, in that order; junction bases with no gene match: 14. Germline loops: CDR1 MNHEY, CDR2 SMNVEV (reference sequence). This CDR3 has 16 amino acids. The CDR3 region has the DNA TGTGCCAGCAGTCCCCAGGGGGTAACGAGAGGTACTGAAGCTTTCTTT. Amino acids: CASSPQGVTRGTEAFF.

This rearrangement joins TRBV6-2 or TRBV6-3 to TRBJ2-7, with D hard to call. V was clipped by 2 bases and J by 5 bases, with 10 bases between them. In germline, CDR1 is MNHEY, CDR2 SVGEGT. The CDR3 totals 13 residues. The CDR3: CASSYTSLNEQYF. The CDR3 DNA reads TGTGCCAGCAGTTACACCTCCCTGAACGAGCAGTACTTC.

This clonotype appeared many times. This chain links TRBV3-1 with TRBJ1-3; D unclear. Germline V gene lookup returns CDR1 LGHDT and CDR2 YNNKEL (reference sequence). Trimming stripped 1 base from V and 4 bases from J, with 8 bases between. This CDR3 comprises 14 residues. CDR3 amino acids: CASSQGNGGNTIYF. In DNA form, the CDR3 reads TGTGCCAGCAGCCAAGGGAACGGCGGAAACACCATATATTTT.

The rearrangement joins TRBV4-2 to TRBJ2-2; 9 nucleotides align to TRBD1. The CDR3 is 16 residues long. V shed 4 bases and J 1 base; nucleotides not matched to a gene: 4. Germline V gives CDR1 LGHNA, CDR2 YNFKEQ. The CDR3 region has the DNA TGTGCCAGCAGCCTCTCGGGACAGGGGAACACCGGGGAGCTGTTTTTT. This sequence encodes CASSLSGQGNTGELFF.

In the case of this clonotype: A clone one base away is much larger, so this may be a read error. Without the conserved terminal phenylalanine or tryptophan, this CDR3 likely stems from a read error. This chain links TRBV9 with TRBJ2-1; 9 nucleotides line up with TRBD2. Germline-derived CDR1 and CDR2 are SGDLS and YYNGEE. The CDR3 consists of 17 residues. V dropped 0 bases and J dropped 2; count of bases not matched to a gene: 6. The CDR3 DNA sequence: TGTGCCAGCAGCGTAGCGACTAGCGGTTTTGCCTACAATGAGCAGTTCCTC. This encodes CASSVATSGFAYNEQFL.

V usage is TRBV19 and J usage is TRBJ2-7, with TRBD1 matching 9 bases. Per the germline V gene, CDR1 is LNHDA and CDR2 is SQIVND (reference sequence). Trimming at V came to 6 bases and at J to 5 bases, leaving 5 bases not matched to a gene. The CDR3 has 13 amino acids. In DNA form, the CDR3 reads TGTGCCAGTAGGGACAGGGGTGTCCACGAGCAGTACTTC. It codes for CASRDRGVHEQYF.

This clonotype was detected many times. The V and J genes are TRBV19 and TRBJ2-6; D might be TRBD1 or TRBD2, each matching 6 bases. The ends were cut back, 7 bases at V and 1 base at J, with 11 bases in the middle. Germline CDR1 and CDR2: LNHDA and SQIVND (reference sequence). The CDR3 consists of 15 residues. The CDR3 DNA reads TGTGCCAGTACCAAGGGGGGATCTGGGGCCAACGTCCTGACTTTC. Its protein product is CASTKGGSGANVLTF.

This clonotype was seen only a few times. The CDR3: CASSLASYNSPLHF. The CDR3 DNA follows: TGTGCCAGCAGCTTAGCATCCTATAATTCACCCCTCCACTTT. The V and J genes are TRBV7-2 and TRBJ1-6; the D is unclear. Germline V CDR1 and CDR2: SGHTA, FQGNSA. This CDR3 comprises 14 residues. Deletions cut 0 bases from V and 1 base from J, with 1 base between.

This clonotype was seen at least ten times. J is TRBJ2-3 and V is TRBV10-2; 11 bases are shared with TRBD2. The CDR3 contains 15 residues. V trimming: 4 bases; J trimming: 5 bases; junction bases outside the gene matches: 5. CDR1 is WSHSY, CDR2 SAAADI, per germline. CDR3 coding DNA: TGCGCCAGCAGTGTGGTTAGCGGGAGGGGAGATACGCAGTATTTT. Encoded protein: CASSVVSGRGDTQYF.

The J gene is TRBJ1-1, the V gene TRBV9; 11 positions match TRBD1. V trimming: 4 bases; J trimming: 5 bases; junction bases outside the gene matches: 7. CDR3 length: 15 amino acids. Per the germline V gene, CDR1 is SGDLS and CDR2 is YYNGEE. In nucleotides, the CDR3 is TGTGCCAGCAGCCCGGGACAGGGGGTATATACTGAAGCTTTCTTT. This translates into CASSPGQGVYTEAFF.

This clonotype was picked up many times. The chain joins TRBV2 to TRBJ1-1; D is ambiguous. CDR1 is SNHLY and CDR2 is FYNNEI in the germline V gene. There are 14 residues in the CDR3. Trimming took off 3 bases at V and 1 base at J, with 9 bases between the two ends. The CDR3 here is CASSDWKGNTEAFF. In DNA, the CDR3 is TGTGCCAGCAGTGATTGGAAGGGGAACACTGAAGCTTTCTTT.

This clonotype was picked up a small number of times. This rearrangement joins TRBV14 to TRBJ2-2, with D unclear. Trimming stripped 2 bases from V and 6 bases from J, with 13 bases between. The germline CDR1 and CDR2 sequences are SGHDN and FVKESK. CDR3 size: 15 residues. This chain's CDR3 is CASSQTRWGSGELFF. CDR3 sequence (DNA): TGTGCCAGCAGCCAAACGAGGTGGGGATCCGGGGAGCTGTTTTTT.

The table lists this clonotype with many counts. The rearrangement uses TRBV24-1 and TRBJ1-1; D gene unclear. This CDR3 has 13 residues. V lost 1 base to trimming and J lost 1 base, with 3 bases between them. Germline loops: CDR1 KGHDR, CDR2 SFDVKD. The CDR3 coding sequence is TGTGCCACCAGTGATTTCCAGAACACTGAAGCTTTCTTT. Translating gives CATSDFQNTEAFF.

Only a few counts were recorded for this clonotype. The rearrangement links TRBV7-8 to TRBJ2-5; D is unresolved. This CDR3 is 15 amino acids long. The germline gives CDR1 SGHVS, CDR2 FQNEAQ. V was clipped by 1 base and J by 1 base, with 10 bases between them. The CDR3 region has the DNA TGTGCCAGCAGCTTAGATCACAGTGTCCAAGAGACCCAGTACTTC. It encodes CASSLDHSVQETQYF.

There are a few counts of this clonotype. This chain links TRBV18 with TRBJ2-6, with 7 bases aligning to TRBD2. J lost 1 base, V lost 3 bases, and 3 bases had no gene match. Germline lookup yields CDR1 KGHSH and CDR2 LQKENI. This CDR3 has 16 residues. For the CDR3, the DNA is TGTGCCAGCTCACCGAATAGCGGGTCTGGGGCCAACGTCCTGACTTTC. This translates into CASSPNSGSGANVLTF.

The CDR3 DNA is TGTGCCAGCAGTTTGAGTATCCCGGGACAGGGGGCCCGGAACACTGAAGCTTTCTTT. Its protein is CASSLSIPGQGARNTEAFF. The chain combines TRBV12-3 or TRBV12-4 with TRBJ1-1; 12 positions match TRBD1. V was pared by 3 bases and J by 1 base, with 12 bases of the junction left unmatched. The CDR3 length is 19 residues.

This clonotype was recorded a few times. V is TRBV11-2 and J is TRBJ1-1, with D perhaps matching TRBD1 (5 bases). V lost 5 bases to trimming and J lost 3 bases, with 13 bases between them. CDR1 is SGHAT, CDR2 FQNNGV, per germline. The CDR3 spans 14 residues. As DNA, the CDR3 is TGTGCCAGCAGCCCCCAGGGCCGTTACACTGAAGCTTTCTTT. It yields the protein CASSPQGRYTEAFF.

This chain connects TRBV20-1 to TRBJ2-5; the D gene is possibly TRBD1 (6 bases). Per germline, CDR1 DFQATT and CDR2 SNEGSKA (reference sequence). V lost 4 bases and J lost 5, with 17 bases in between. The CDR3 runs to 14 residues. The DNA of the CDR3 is TGCAGTGCTATGCCCCGCACAGGGTTTGAGACCCAGTACTTC. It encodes CSAMPRTGFETQYF.

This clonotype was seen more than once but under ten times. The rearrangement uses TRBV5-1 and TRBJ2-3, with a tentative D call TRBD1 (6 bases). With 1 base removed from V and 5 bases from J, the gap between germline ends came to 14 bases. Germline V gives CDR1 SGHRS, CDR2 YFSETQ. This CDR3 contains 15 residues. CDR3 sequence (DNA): TGCGCCAGCAGCTTGTCCCCAGGGGCGGGAGATACGCAGTATTTT. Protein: CASSLSPGAGDTQYF.

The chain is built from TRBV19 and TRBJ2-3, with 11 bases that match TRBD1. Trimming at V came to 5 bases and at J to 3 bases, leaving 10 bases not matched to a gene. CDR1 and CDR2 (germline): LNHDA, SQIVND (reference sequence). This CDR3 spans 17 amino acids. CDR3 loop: CASSSGTGGLGTDTQYF. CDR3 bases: TGTGCCAGTAGTTCCGGGACAGGGGGTCTGGGGACAGATACGCAGTATTTT.